This TCR beta chain was sequenced for a study of blood T cell repertoires in COVID-19. The junction had 7 bases not matched to a gene; V was cut back by 4 bases and J by 1 base. Germline V gene data show CDR1 as SEHNR and CDR2 as FQNEAQ (reference sequence). The CDR3 is 17 residues long. In Cohort 3, a recovered donor had either two negative PCRs, clearance, or symptom resolution. Per the original data handling: Nucleated cell number was recorded as an estimate derived from reference gene primer amplification. Some clones are missing from TCRdb's copy, which holds only in-frame ones; the method was immunoSEQ multiplex PCR. V, J and clone size derive from that table, while D and trimming were established from the DNA sequence. This sample has 450,000 to 600,000 clones, with around 90% found just once.

This receptor was identified in a young woman who had recovered from COVID-19. The rearrangement uses TRBV7-9 and TRBJ2-2; TRBD1 aligns across 9 bases. Specimen: PBMCs or T cells enriched from blood (not recorded which). CDR3 sequence reads: CASSSYGDRVNTGELFF. CDR3 in DNA: TGTGCCAGCAGCTCGTATGGGGACAGGGTGAACACCGGGGAGCTGTTTTTT.